The 7 T cell receptor beta chains below come from one sample, sequenced in a study of cytomegalovirus exposure and HLA in healthy donors. The PCR had 60 Vbeta and 13 Jbeta primers. Sequenced by immunoSEQ multiplex PCR; TCRdb stores in-frame clones only, minus some. The sample has some 150,000 clones, approximately 80% seen once; the top ten hold 8% to 10%. Sequenced material: PBMCs. All receptors derive from a man between 18 and 29 years old in good health and CMV-seropositive.

This chain joins TRBV5-1 and TRBJ1-1, with TRBD1 matching 9 bases. V lost 4 bases, J lost 0 bases, and 16 bases stayed unmatched. Germline lookup yields CDR1 SGHRS and CDR2 YFSETQ. CDR3 length: 19 amino acids. The chain's CDR3 is CASSHRRDRVAGMNTEAFF. The CDR3 DNA follows: TGCGCCAGCAGCCATAGAAGGGACAGGGTAGCGGGGATGAACACTGAAGCTTTCTTT.

The gene calls are TRBV6-5 and TRBJ1-1; unclear D gene. Trimming left V 2 bases short and J 7 bases short, with 11 bases between. This CDR3 is 13 amino acids long. In germline, CDR1 is MNHEY, CDR2 SVGAGI. This CDR3 reads CASSYNRGGEAFF. The CDR3 nucleotides are TGTGCCAGCAGTTACAACCGGGGAGGTGAAGCTTTCTTT.

The rearrangement joins TRBV6-1 to TRBJ1-3; the D gene is possibly TRBD1 (6 bases). The CDR3 covers 16 residues. CDR1 and CDR2 from the germline V gene are MNHNS and SASEGT. Trimming shortened V by 4 bases and J by 0 bases, and 13 bases separated the two germline ends. The CDR3 region has the DNA TGTGCCAGCAGTGTATCAAGGGACAACTCTGGAAACACCATATATTTT. It encodes CASSVSRDNSGNTIYF.

This clone was found once. V usage is TRBV6-5 and J usage is TRBJ1-4; D is possibly TRBD1 (6 bases). Trimming shortened V by 3 bases and J by 4 bases, and 12 bases separated the two germline ends. CDR1 is MNHEY, CDR2 SVGAGI, per germline. CDR3 length equals 15 residues. CDR3 bases: TGTGCCAGCAGTTATGAACAGGGCCTTAATGAAAAACTGTTTTTT. The encoded protein is CASSYEQGLNEKLFF.

This clone was detected only once. The chain carries TRBV11-2 and TRBJ2-7; a possible D gene is TRBD2 (5 bases). V lost 5 bases to trimming and J lost 3 bases, with 11 bases between them. In germline, CDR1 is SGHAT, CDR2 FQNNGV. The CDR3 has 13 residues. CDR3 sequence: CASSPPGFYEQYF. DNA of the CDR3: TGTGCCAGCAGCCCCCCGGGATTCTACGAGCAGTACTTC.

The V and J genes are TRBV10-1 and TRBJ1-5; 8 bases fit TRBD1. Germline CDR1 is WNHNN and CDR2 is SYGVQD (reference sequence). The CDR3 has 16 amino acids. V shed 0 bases and J 3 bases; nucleotides not matched to a gene: 4. The CDR3, as DNA: TGCGCCAGCAGTGAGTCGTCAGGGGGCTTCAATCAGCCCCAGCATTTT. Amino acids: CASSESSGGFNQPQHF.

V usage is TRBV13 and J usage is TRBJ2-7, with 8 bases aligning to TRBD1. The V segment lost 3 bases and the J segment 1 base; nucleotides outside the gene matches: 5. The CDR3 totals 15 residues. Germline assignment: CDR1 PRHDT and CDR2 FYEKMQ (reference sequence). The CDR3 is CASSLGDRFSYEQYF. CDR3 in DNA: TGTGCCAGCAGCTTGGGGGACAGGTTTTCCTACGAGCAGTACTTC.